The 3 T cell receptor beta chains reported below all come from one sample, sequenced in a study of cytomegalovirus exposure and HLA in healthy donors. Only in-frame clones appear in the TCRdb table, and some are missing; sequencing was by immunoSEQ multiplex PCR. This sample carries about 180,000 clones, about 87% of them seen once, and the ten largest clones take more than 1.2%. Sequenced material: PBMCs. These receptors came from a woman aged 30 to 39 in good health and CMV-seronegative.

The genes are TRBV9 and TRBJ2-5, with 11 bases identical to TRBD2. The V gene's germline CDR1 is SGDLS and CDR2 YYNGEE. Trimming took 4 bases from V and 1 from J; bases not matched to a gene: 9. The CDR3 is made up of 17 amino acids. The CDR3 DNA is TGTGCCAGCAGCACCCCGACTAGCGGGGCCCTCCAAGAGACCCAGTACTTC. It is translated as CASSTPTSGALQETQYF.

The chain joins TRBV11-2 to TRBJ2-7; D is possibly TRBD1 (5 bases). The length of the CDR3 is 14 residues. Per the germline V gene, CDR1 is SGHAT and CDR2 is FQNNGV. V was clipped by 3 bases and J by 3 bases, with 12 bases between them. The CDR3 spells CASSFKTVRYEQYF. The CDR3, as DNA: TGTGCCAGCAGCTTTAAGACAGTTCGCTACGAGCAGTACTTC.

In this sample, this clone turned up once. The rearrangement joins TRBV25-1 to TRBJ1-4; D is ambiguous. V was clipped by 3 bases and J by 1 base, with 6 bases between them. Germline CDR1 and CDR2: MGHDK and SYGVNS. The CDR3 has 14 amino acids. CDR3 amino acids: CASSDTRTNEKLFF. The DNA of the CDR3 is TGTGCCAGCAGTGATACACGAACTAATGAAAAACTGTTTTTT.